This T cell receptor beta chain was retrieved from a study of cytomegalovirus exposure and HLA in healthy donors. The PCR made use of 60 Vbeta and 13 Jbeta primers. How the authors handled the data: Per a later analysis, the number of unique TCR beta chains was roughly 80 million, of which 9 million to 14 million were shared. Sequenced by immunoSEQ multiplex PCR; TCRdb stores in-frame clones only, minus some. The DNA was the basis for D and trimming; V, J and clone size are from that table. Found here are hundreds of thousands of clones, around 73% of them singletons; the top ten hold over 3.5%. For this clone: Its matching antigen is unknown.

Broader study findings: Later analysis showed most CMV-associated TCR beta chains appearing HLA-restricted. Some TCR beta chains (more than 150 of them) were listed as cytomegalovirus-associated. Common viral pathogens seemed to be connected with several of the most significant clusters, according to a later analysis.

V was clipped by 4 bases and J by 4 bases; unmatched bases: 4. This CDR3 has 14 residues. Germline V gene sequence: CDR1 SGHTA, CDR2 FQGNSA. This clonotype originated in a male donor in good health and CMV-seronegative. The sample taken for sequencing was PBMCs. The chain links TRBV7-2 to TRBJ1-5; the match to TRBD1 covers 7 bases. CDR3 residues: CASSSDRRNQPQHF. The CDR3 DNA reads TGTGCCAGCAGCTCGGACAGGAGAAATCAGCCCCAGCATTTT.